This TCR beta chain was recovered during a study of cytomegalovirus exposure and HLA in healthy donors (dated by TCRdb to about 2017). Concerning the study at large: An earlier analysis of more than 550 of the donors reported 250 to 300 Gb of sequence data and around 120 million unique TCR beta sequences obtained from roughly 170 million T cells. An early release that covered some 630 HLA-typed donors contained 250 to 350 gigabases of sequencing data and tens of millions of unique TCR sequences. Of the 350 to 450 genotyped donors, less than 90% were placed in the genetic ancestry cluster associated with self-reported Caucasian donors. The aim of the study was to test whether cataloging public T cell receptors could identify signatures of past pathogen exposure. The study profiled the T cell repertoires of fewer than 850 subjects by immunosequencing and related them to cytomegalovirus serostatus. Besides the first cohort of about 730 subjects, a separate validation cohort made up of roughly 120 different subjects was used. The study combined high-throughput TCR immunosequencing, statistical association of individual TCRs with disease status, and machine learning to predict cytomegalovirus infection status. To study patterns of TCR occurrence, a later analysis re-analyzed previously published TCR beta repertoires from 550 to 800 donors and added high-resolution HLA genotyping. In the later analysis, no new phenotypic data were used to find candidate immune exposures; instead, reliance was placed on TCR beta sequences and their occurrence across donors. An earlier analysis of roughly 600 of the donors used high-throughput TCR beta sequencing to judge whether each TCR beta V gene segment behaved as functional or pseudogenic. Donor age, sex, ethnicity and CMV serostatus were compiled alongside the repertoire data. A later genetic analysis took genome-wide SNP genotypes for about 65% of the roughly 670 donors and used that subset as a discovery cohort. Every repertoire in the discovery cohort had been generated on one and the same sequencing platform. HLA typing covered class I and class II loci at four-digit resolution. The number of typed donors differed by locus: about 620-640 for A, B, C, DRB1 and DQB1; 500 to 550 for DQA1; 606 for DPA1; and 400 to 480 for DPB1. Roughly five DR-DQ haplotypes were handled as single units for association and clustering because linkage in the cohort was strong. Across under 500 genotyped donors of the cohort, an average of roughly 250,000 unique TCR beta nucleotide sequences per donor were sequenced, and roughly 20% of those sequences were non-productive. Beyond this particular receptor, the publication reports: It was suggested by the authors that the approach could potentially be generalized to other disease states and immunological phenotypes. In a later analysis, some 17,000 TCR beta sequences were associated with specific HLA alleles at a false discovery rate of 0.05. In a later analysis, TCR association rates were found to vary across HLA loci, with the most associated TCRs seen for DRB1 alleles and the fewest for HLA-C alleles. Linkage disequilibrium might explain the correlated functional status among segregating V segments, but an unknown experimental factor could not be ruled out. In the study, around 160 TCR beta chains were listed as associated with cytomegalovirus. An association between a missense DCLRE1C variant and V-gene and J-gene trimming of TCR beta chains was found in a later genetic analysis and replicated in an independent cohort. Most TCR sequences were observed very rarely across donors, whereas some public TCRs were present in many individuals. For the cohort, immune exposure information was limited to CMV serostatus. Sequencing depth was assumed to be roughly uniform across donors in the presence/absence analyses, though that assumption may not hold. Some IMGT-functional V segments, including TRBV6-2 and TRBV6-3, could not be distinguished by the 87-base-pair reads and were therefore excluded. According to a later genetic analysis, donors in an Asian-associated ancestry cluster had fewer N-insertions in productive TCRs than the approximately 630-donor mean. This cohort had only TCR beta chains sequenced, and the lack of alpha or paired-chain data limited which features could be detected. A cluster of highly shared sequence variants was judged likely to be a technical artifact of the sequencing pipeline. HLA typing was unavailable for some donors at each locus, so association tests used only the typed subset. The earlier analysis of some 560 of the donors excluded some 15 rarely observed V segments, including chromosome 9 orphons, because counts were too low. An earlier analysis of approximately 590 of the donors showed that most TCR beta V segments appeared in productive rearrangements either about 90% or about 30% of the time, which broadly matched IMGT annotations. According to a later analysis, parvovirus B19, influenza, CMV and Epstein-Barr virus appeared linked to several top co-occurrence clusters. The classifier was reported to diagnose cytomegalovirus status with high specificity and sensitivity in both the original and validation cohorts. A few of the identified cytomegalovirus-associated TCR beta chains were confirmed in vitro to be specific for cytomegalovirus antigens. In a later analysis, most CMV-associated TCR beta chains were found to appear HLA-restricted, with HLA associations seemingly driven largely by CMV exposure. A further reported finding was that TCR beta sequences accurately predicted the HLA-A and HLA-B alleles for most subjects in the first cohort. Compared with equally common non-associated chains, HLA-associated TCR beta chains in a later analysis were more clonally expanded and had lower generation probabilities. When HLA alleles, especially DR and DQ, strongly co-occurred, TCR associations were difficult to assign to individual alleles.

Points on this clone: Its antigen is not yet known.

The cohort comprised under 700 healthy bone marrow donors. All cohort members were sampled while nominally healthy, although unrecorded immune exposures were likely present. The donor tested CMV seronegative and was one of the 352 seronegative cohort members. Every donor gave a peripheral blood sample, and the peripheral blood mononuclear cells from that sample were used for TCR beta sequencing. Genomic DNA extraction from the blood cell samples was performed with the Qiagen DNeasy Blood Extraction Kit. CDR1 and CDR2 are read off the germline V gene as SGHDT and YYEEEE. The V and J ends are trimmed by 0 bases and 4 bases, leaving 10 bases between them. From its cysteine to its phenylalanine, the CDR3 spans 14 amino acids. The DNA shown is the 42-base CDR3, in frame from base 1. The protocol used for the library was the immunoSEQ multiplex PCR assay. For the multiplex PCR, a mixture combining 60 forward primers for TCR Vbeta segments and 13 reverse primers for TCR Jbeta segments was used. A multiplex PCR assay on genomic DNA amplified the CDR3 region of rearranged TCR beta genes. The Illumina HiSeq System was used to sequence the amplified TCR beta libraries as 87-base-pair reads. Concerning the study's data processing: In a later analysis, approximately 74 million unique TCR beta chains were counted across the roughly 670 repertoires, and roughly 10 million of these chains were shared by at least two donors. A nearest-neighbor algorithm error-corrected the raw reads and collapsed the reads into unique sequences, merging closely related sequences to remove PCR and sequencing errors. To assign V, D and J gene segments, CDR3 sequences were aligned to IMGT reference sequences. Each retained sequence needed at least a six-nucleotide match to both a V gene segment and a J gene segment. Rearrangements were classified as productive when the CDR3 lacked stop codons and remained in frame with V and J, and all other rearrangements were classified as non-productive. CDR3 was defined by IMGT convention, running from the second conserved V-encoded cysteine to the conserved J-encoded phenylalanine. The earlier analysis of 450 to 750 of the donors excluded any sequence lacking an unambiguous match to a single V gene segment. An earlier analysis of several hundred of the donors called V segments functional above 56.7% productive rearrangements and segregating when the between-donor standard deviation exceeded 5%. A statistical classification framework was developed to diagnose cytomegalovirus status using the catalog of TCR beta chain sequences. In a later analysis, TCR nucleotide sequences were compared against IMGT/GENE-DB human TR gene sequences so that V and J genes could be assigned. Using the TCRdist pipeline, a later analysis assigned CDR3 sequences along with most-parsimonious VDJ recombination scenarios. In a later analysis, every TCR beta chain was defined by the combination of its CDR3 amino acid sequence and its V-gene family, and reads without a unique V-gene family were dropped. A later analysis removed over 500 highly shared, low-generation-probability nucleotide sequences to deal with suspected cross-contamination and a sequencing artifact. A later analysis calculated a clonal expansion index for each public chain from normalized within-repertoire ranks of inferred template counts. In a later analysis, generation probabilities were computed using a VDJ recombination model fitted to out-of-frame rearrangements, and the results were checked against IGoR. Hypergeometric tests were used in a later analysis to score TCR-TCR, TCR-HLA and TCR-CMV co-occurrence, with a repertoire-size bias correction applied to the TCR pairs. A later analysis estimated false discovery rates by permuting HLA or CMV assignments 20 times. In a later analysis, co-occurring TCRs were grouped using DBSCAN, with TCRdist sequence similarity added in when clustering inside HLA-allele-positive subsets. Repertoires with fewer than 30,000 or more than 120,000 public chains were left out of co-occurrence clustering, as were about 5 repertoires with anomalous nucleotide sharing. TCRdb took this table from immuneACCESS and kept in-frame rearrangements with V and J called. Such tables lack part of the clones; where checked against another copy, unresolved V genes explain under half of the gap, and the rest is unexplained. The V and J calls and clone size are taken from that table; D and trimming were inferred from the DNA. The data table for this sample lists approximately 70,000 clones. Of the sample, 1.5% to 2% falls within the top ten clones.

The chain employs TRBV5-6 and TRBJ1-2; matching of 5 bases hints at TRBD1 as the D gene. The sequencing input was PBMCs. The clonotype comes from a woman aged 30 to 39 in good health and CMV-seronegative. In nucleotide form, the sequence is TGTGCCAGCAGCTTGGGTGGGGCAGCCTATGGCTACACCTTC. Protein translation: CASSLGGAAYGYTF.